This T cell receptor (beta chain) is from a study of blood T cell repertoires in COVID-19. Seattle patient enrollment occurred during active infection, with longitudinal follow-up thereafter. The repertoire was sequenced with immunoSEQ multiplex PCR; TCRdb's copy has only in-frame clones and lacks some. In the table there are 65,000 or so clones, approximately 80% of which are singletons. The CDR3 is 14 amino acids. The V gene lost 6 bases and the J gene lost 1 base, with 12 bases spanning the gap. Germline lookup yields CDR1 SNHLY and CDR2 FYNNEI. The chain carries TRBV2 and TRBJ1-1, with D perhaps TRBD1 (6 bases). Sequencing used peripheral blood. The TCR was taken from a young man with COVID-19, enrolled during active disease. The CDR3 DNA sequence: TGTGCCAGCAGCTCGAGGGGACAGAACACTGAAGCTTTCTTT. Its protein product is CASSSRGQNTEAFF.